The source of this T cell receptor (beta chain) is a study of regulatory T cells in long-lasting Graves disease. The overall study: Prior antithyroid drug treatment in newly diagnosed Graves' patients lasted under 3 months. The study's findings and limits: Persistent Graves' cases showed lower TCR diversity than newly diagnosed cases. Whereas new patients shared 970 or so public clonotypes, persistent patients shared more, at approximately 2,500.

Time point of the sample: newly diagnosed GD, antithyroid drugs for less than 3 months. From RNA extracted from PBMCs, the TCR library was made. With iRepertoire HTBI primers and Arm-PCR of CDR3 regions, TCR beta libraries were built. TCRdb ran MiXCR on the multiplex PCR reads and lists one entry per CDR3 protein. This table holds 200,000 to 300,000 distinct CDR3 sequences, 20% found once. This clonotype was picked up many times. The target antigen is unknown. This receptor was identified in a female donor with Graves disease. Sample: peripheral blood mononuclear cells (PBMCs), taken at new diagnosis, from a patient treated with antithyroid drugs.

CDR3 DNA: TGTGCCAGCAGTACCCTAGCGGGAGACCGCACAGATACGCAGTATTTT. This translates into CASSTLAGDRTDTQYF. This chain links TRBV12-3 or TRBV12-4 with TRBJ2-3; the match to TRBD2 covers 10 bases. V dropped 5 bases and J dropped 1; count of bases not matched to a gene: 6. This CDR3 is 16 amino acids long.